Below, 7 T cell receptor beta chains from the same sample are listed, as sequenced in a study of cytomegalovirus exposure and HLA in healthy donors. Primers included in the PCR were 60 Vbeta and 13 Jbeta primers. Some clones are missing from TCRdb's copy, which holds only in-frame ones; the method was immunoSEQ multiplex PCR. The data hold approximately 240,000 clones, with around four fifths observed a single time. Source material: PBMCs. These receptor sequences come from a middle-aged woman in good health and CMV-seronegative.

The J gene is TRBJ2-1, the V gene TRBV4-3; TRBD1 agrees at 8 bases. CDR1 and CDR2 (germline): LGHNA, YSLEER. V was clipped by 0 bases and J by 8 bases; unmatched bases: 0. CDR3 size: 13 residues. As DNA, the CDR3 is TGCGCCAGCAGCCAAGAGACAGGGGATGAGCAGTTCTTC. It yields the protein CASSQETGDEQFF.

The rearrangement uses TRBV11-2 and TRBJ1-1; D is perhaps TRBD1 (5 bases). This CDR3 has 12 amino acids. Between the trimmed V and J ends, which lost 5 bases and 6 bases, there was a span of 10 bases. CDR1 and CDR2 (germline): SGHAT, FQNNGV. The DNA of the CDR3 is TGTGCCAGCAGCCCACGGGGGGCTGAAGCTTTCTTT. It codes for CASSPRGAEAFF.

This chain joins TRBV7-9 and TRBJ2-5; 8 bases match TRBD1. V lost 6 bases to trimming and J lost 3 bases; unmatched junction nucleotides: 15. Germline values: CDR1 SEHNR, CDR2 FQNEAQ (reference sequence). The CDR3 is 17 amino acids. The CDR3 bases are TGTGCCAGCAGTCCCGGAGACAGGGGAAGGGGAAAAGAGACCCAGTACTTC. This sequence encodes CASSPGDRGRGKETQYF.

The chain joins TRBV7-8 to TRBJ1-2; tentative D call: TRBD1 (5 bases). The V and J ends lost 1 base and 4 bases respectively, with 13 bases between them. The germline gives CDR1 SGHVS, CDR2 FQNEAQ. The CDR3 sequence is 15 residues long. The CDR3 loop reads CASSLEAGLIYGYTF. Here the CDR3 DNA reads TGTGCCAGCAGCTTAGAGGCAGGGCTAATCTATGGCTACACCTTC.

V is TRBV19 and J is TRBJ1-1, with TRBD1 matching 8 bases. The CDR3 runs 14 residues. The ends lost 6 bases at V and 3 bases at J; junction bases unmatched: 6. The germline V gene encodes CDR1 LNHDA and CDR2 SQIVND (reference sequence). CDR3 amino acids: CASRRQGRDTEAFF. The CDR3 DNA reads TGTGCCAGTAGGAGACAGGGGAGGGACACTGAAGCTTTCTTT.

The CDR3 DNA reads as TGTGCCAGCAGCTTAATACCAGATGGAAACACCATATATTTT. It specifies CASSLIPDGNTIYF. This rearrangement joins TRBV11-2 to TRBJ1-3; D gene uncertain. The CDR3 has 14 residues. Germline CDR1 reads SGHAT; CDR2 reads FQNNGV. V lost 2 bases and J 3 bases, leaving 8 bases between the germline ends.

This clone was detected only once. V gene TRBV11-2 combines with J gene TRBJ1-6, with a weak D call TRBD1 (6 bases). V lost 2 bases and J lost 6, with 17 bases in between. The CDR3 runs to 17 residues. The V gene's germline CDR1 is SGHAT and CDR2 FQNNGV. The CDR3 DNA reads as TGTGCCAGCAGCTTATTAGGCAGGGGAGACTTTAATTCACCCCTCCACTTT. Translating gives CASSLLGRGDFNSPLHF.